Shown below are 6 T cell receptor beta chains from a single sample sequenced in a study of beta chain features in type 1 diabetes. Findings and limits, study-wide: Researchers report that Type 1 diabetes patients had moderately but significantly shorter TCRB CDR3s across all four CD4+ subsets.

Their specific antigens are unknown. The entirety of the isolated RNA underwent reverse transcription, so expressed TCRB transcripts were sequenced. TCRdb's copy holds only in-frame clones and misses some; the assay was immunoSEQ multiplex PCR. The sample carries over 120,000 clones, about 13% recorded once. The sequenced material came from central memory CD4+ T cells from blood. Source of these receptors: a man between 18 and 35 years old with type 1 diabetes.

This clone came up a few times. This chain connects TRBV5-8 to TRBJ2-7; D possibly uses TRBD1 or TRBD2 (5 bases each). Per the germline V gene, CDR1 is SGHTS and CDR2 is YDEGEE. V was pared by 4 bases and J by 2 bases, with 13 bases between. The CDR3 loop spans 14 amino acids. Here the CDR3 DNA reads TGTGCCAGCAGCCCATCCGGGGCCACCTACGAGCAGTACTTC. Its translation: CASSPSGATYEQYF.

The rearrangement links TRBV2 to TRBJ1-2; D is undetermined. The ends were cut back, 2 bases at V and 6 bases at J, with 4 bases in the middle. This CDR3 spans 11 amino acids. Germline V gene data show CDR1 as SNHLY and CDR2 as FYNNEI. CDR3 in amino acids: CASSEWDGYTF. In DNA form, the CDR3 reads TGTGCCAGCAGTGAATGGGATGGCTACACCTTC.

In its sample, this clone was seen a few times. This chain joins TRBV2 and TRBJ1-4, with 8 bases matching TRBD1. The J segment lost 3 bases and the V segment lost 7 bases, leaving 7 bases of the junction unmatched. The CDR3 sequence is 15 residues long. The V gene's germline CDR1 is SNHLY and CDR2 FYNNEI. CDR3: CASKSQGAANEKLFF. The CDR3 region has the DNA TGTGCCAGCAAGAGCCAGGGGGCGGCTAATGAAAAACTGTTTTTT. Looking up the rest from reference TRBV2 and TRBJ1-4 gives the full variable domain: EPEVTQTPSHQVTQMGQEVILRCVPISNHLYFYWYRQILGQKVEFLVSFYNNEISEKSEIFDDQFSVERPDGSNFTLKIRSTKLEDSAMYFCASKSQGAANEKLFFGSGTQLSVL.

The chain couples TRBV4-1 to TRBJ1-2, with D tentatively TRBD1 (6 bases). This CDR3 comprises 13 residues. Trimming took 3 bases from V and 4 from J, leaving 9 bases between them. The germline gives CDR1 MGHRA, CDR2 YSYEKL. CDR3: CASSQGASYGYTF. The CDR3 DNA follows: TGCGCCAGCAGCCAGGGGGCCAGCTATGGCTACACCTTC.

The chain's CDR3 is CASSLGWGFTEAFF. CDR3 nucleotide sequence: TGTGCCAGCAGCTTGGGCTGGGGATTCACTGAAGCTTTCTTT. The chain is built from TRBV5-6 and TRBJ1-1; D is unresolved. The CDR3 covers 14 residues. V shed 0 bases and J shed 4 bases, with 10 bases lying between them. CDR1 is SGHDT and CDR2 is YYEEEE in the germline V gene.

V usage is TRBV9 and J usage is TRBJ1-3, with D possibly being TRBD1 (5 bases). The V and J ends lost 4 bases and 0 bases respectively, with 14 bases between them. The germline V gene has CDR1 SGDLS and CDR2 YYNGEE. This CDR3 region has 16 residues. The CDR3 spells CASSSWDGSSGNTIYF. The CDR3 DNA reads TGTGCCAGCAGCTCCTGGGACGGAAGCTCTGGAAACACCATATATTTT.